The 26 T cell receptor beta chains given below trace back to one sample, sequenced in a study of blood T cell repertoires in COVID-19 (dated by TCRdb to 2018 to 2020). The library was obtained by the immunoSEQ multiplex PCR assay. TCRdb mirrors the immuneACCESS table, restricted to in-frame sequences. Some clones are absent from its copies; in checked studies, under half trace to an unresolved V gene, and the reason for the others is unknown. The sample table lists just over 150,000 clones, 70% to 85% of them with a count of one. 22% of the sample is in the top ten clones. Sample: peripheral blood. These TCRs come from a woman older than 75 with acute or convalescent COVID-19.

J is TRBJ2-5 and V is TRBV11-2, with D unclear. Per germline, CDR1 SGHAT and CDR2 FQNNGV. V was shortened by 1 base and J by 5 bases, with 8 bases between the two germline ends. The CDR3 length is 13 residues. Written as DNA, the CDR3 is TGTGCCAGCAGCTTAGGGGTCGGGGAGACCCAGTACTTC. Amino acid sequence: CASSLGVGETQYF.

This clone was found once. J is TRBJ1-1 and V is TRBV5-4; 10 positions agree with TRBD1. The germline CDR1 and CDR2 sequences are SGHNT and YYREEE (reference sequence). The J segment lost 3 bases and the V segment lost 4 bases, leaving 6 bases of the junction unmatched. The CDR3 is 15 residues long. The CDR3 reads CASSPTDRGDTEAFF. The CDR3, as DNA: TGTGCCAGCAGCCCTACGGACAGGGGGGACACTGAAGCTTTCTTT.

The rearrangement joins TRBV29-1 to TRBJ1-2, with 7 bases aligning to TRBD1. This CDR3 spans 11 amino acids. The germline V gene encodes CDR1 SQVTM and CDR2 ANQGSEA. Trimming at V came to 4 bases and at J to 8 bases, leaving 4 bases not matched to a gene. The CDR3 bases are TGCAGCGTTGCCGAGGGGGCCGGCTACACCTTC. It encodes CSVAEGAGYTF.

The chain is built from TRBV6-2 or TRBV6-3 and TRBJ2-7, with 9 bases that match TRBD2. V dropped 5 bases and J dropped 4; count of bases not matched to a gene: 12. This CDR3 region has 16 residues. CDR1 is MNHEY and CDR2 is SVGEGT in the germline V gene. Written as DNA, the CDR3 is TGTGCCAGCAGTCCCCGCGGGGGGGGCGTAGTATACGAGCAGTACTTC. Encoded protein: CASSPRGGGVVYEQYF.

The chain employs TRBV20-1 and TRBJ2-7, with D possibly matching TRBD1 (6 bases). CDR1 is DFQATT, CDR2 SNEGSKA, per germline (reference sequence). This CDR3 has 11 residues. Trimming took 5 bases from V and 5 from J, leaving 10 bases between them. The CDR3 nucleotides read TGCAGTGCTTTACACAGGGACGAGCAGTACTTC. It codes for CSALHRDEQYF.

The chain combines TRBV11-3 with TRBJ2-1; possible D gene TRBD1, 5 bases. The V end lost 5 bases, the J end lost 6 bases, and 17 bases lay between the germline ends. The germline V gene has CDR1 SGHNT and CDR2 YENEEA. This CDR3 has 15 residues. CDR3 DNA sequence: TGTGCCAGCAGCCCCCACCAGGGTCTGAGCAATGAGCAGTTCTTC. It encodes CASSPHQGLSNEQFF.

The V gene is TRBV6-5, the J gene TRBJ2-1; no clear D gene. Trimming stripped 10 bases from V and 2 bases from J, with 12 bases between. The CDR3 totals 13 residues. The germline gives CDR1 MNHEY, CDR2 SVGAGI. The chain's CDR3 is CATLRLAYNEQFF. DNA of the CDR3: TGTGCCACCCTGCGCCTAGCCTACAATGAGCAGTTCTTC.

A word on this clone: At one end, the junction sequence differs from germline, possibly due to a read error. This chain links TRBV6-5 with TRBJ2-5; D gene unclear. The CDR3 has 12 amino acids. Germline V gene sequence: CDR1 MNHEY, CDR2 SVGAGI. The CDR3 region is CASSYGQGTQYF. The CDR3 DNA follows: TGTGCCAGCAGTTACGGGCAAGGGACCCAGTACTTC.

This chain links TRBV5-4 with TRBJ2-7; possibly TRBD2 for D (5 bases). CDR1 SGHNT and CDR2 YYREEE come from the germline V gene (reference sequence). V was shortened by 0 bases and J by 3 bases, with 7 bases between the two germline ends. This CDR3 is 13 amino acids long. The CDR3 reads CASSLVEGYEQYF. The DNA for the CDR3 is TGTGCCAGCAGCTTGGTTGAGGGCTACGAGCAGTACTTC.

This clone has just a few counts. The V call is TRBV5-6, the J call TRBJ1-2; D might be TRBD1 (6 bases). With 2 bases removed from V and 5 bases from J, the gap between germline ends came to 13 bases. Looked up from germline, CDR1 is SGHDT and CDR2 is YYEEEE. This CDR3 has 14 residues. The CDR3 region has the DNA TGTGCCAGCAGCTTCTCGACAGGCTTGTATGGCTACACCTTC. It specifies CASSFSTGLYGYTF.

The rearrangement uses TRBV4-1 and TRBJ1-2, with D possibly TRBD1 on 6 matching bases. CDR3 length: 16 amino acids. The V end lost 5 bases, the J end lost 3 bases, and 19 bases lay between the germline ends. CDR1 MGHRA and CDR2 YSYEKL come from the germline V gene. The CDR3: CASSLPEGGGDYGYTF. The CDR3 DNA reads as TGCGCCAGCAGCTTGCCCGAAGGGGGGGGCGACTATGGCTACACCTTC.

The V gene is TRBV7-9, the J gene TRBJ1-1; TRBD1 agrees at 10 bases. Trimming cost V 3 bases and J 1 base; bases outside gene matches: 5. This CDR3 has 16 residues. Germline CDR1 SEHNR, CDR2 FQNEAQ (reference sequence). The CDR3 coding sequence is TGTGCCAGCAGCTTTCACCGGGACAGGGGGAACACTGAAGCTTTCTTT. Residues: CASSFHRDRGNTEAFF.

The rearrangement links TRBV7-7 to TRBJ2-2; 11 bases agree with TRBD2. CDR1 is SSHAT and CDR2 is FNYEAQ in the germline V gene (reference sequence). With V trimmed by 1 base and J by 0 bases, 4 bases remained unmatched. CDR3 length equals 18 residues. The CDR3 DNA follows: TGTGCCAGCAGCTTAGGGTCTAGCGGGAGGACGAACACCGGGGAGCTGTTTTTT. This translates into CASSLGSSGRTNTGELFF. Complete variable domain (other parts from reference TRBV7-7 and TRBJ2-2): GAGVSQSPRYKVTKRGQDVTLRCDPISSHATLYWYQQALGQGPEFLTYFNYEAQPDKSGLPSDRFSAERPEGSISTLTIQRTEQRDSAMYRCASSLGSSGRTNTGELFFGEGSRLTVL.

The CDR3 is CASSRYGGAMAFF. The CDR3 DNA follows: TGTGCCAGCAGCCGCTATGGGGGGGCGATGGCTTTCTTT. The genes are TRBV7-2 and TRBJ1-1; D possibly corresponds to TRBD1 (6 bases). The V gene lost 5 bases and the J gene lost 11 bases, with 18 bases spanning the gap. CDR1 is SGHTA, CDR2 FQGNSA, per germline. The CDR3 is 13 amino acids.

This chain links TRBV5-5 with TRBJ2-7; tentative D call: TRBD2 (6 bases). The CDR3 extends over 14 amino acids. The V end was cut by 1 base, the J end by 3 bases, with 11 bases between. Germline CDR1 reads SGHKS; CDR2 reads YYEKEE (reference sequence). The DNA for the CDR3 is TGTGCCAGCAGCTTGCCGGGACTTCACTACGAGCAGTACTTC. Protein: CASSLPGLHYEQYF.

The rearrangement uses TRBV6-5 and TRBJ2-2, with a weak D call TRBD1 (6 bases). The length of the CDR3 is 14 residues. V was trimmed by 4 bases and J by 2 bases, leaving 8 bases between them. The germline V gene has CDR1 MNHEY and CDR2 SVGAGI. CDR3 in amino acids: CASSLDRNTGELFF. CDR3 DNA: TGTGCCAGCAGTTTGGACAGAAACACCGGGGAGCTGTTTTTT.

The CDR3 coding sequence is TGCAGCGTTGCGAGGACAGAGGGAACTGAAGCTTTCTTT. Translating gives CSVARTEGTEAFF. The chain uses TRBV29-1 and TRBJ1-1, with a weak D call TRBD1 (6 bases). The CDR3 length is 13 residues. CDR1 and CDR2 (germline): SQVTM, ANQGSEA. V lost 4 bases and J lost 5, with 14 bases in between. Together with reference TRBV29-1 and TRBJ1-1, the CDR3 gives the full variable domain: SAVISQKPSRDICQRGTSLTIQCQVDSQVTMMFWYRQQPGQSLTLIATANQGSEATYESGFVIDKFPISRPNLTFSTLTVSNMSPEDSSIYLCSVARTEGTEAFFGQGTRLTVV.

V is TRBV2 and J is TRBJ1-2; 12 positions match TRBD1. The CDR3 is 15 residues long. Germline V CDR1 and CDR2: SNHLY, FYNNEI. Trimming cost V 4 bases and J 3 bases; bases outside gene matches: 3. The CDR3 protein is CASSGDRGLDYGYTF. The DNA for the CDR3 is TGTGCCAGCAGTGGGGACAGGGGGCTTGACTATGGCTACACCTTC.

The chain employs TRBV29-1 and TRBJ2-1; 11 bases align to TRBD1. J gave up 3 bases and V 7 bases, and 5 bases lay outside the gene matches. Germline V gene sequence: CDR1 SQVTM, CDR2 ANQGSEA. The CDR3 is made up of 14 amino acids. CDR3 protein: CSGTGGANYNEQFF. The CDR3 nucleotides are TGCAGCGGGACAGGGGGCGCTAACTACAATGAGCAGTTCTTC.

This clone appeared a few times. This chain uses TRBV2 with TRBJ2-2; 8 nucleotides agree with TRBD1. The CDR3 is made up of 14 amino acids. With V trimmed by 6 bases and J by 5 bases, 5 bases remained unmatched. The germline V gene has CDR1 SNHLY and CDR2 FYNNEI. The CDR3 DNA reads TGTGCCAGCAGGGGGACAGGAGAGACCGGGGAGCTGTTTTTT. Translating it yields CASRGTGETGELFF.

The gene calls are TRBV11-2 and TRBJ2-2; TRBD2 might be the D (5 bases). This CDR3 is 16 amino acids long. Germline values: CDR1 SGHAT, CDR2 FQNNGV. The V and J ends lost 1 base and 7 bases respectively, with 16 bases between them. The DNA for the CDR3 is TGTGCCAGCAGCTTAGTCGGGAAGGGTGGGTTCGGGGAGCTGTTTTTT. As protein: CASSLVGKGGFGELFF.

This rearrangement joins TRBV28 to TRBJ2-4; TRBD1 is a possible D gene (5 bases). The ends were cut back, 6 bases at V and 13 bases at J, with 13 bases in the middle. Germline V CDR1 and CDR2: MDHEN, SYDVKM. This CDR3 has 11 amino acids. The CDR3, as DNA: TGTGCCAGCAGCCTGGGGCTACAGCAGTACTTC. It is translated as CASSLGLQQYF.

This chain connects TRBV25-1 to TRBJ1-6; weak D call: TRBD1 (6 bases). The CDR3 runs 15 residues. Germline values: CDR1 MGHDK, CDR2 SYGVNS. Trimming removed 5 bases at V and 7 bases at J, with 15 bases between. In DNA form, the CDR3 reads TGTGCCAGCAGTAGGACAGCTACTAAAAATTCACCCCTCCACTTT. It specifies CASSRTATKNSPLHF.

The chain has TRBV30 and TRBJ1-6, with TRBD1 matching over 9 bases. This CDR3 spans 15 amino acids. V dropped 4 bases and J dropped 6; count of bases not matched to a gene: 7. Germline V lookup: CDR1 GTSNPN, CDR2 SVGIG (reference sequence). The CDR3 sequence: CAWMPGTGSNSPLHF. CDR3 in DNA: TGTGCCTGGATGCCGGGGACAGGGTCTAATTCACCCCTCCACTTT.

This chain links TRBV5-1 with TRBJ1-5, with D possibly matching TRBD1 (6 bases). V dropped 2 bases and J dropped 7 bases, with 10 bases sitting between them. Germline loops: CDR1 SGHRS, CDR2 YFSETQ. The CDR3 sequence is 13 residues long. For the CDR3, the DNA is TGCGCCAGCAGCTTTGGGGGGGCCCAGCCCCAGCATTTT. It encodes CASSFGGAQPQHF. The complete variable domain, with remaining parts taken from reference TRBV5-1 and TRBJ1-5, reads KAGVTQTPRYLIKTRGQQVTLSCSPISGHRSVSWYQQTPGQGLQFLFEYFSETQRNKGNFPGRFSGRQFSNSRSEMNVSTLELGDSALYLCASSFGGAQPQHFGDGTRLSIL.

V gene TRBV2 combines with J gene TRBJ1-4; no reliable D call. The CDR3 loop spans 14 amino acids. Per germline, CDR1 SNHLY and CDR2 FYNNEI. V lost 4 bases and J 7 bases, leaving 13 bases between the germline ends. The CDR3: CASSAWQSVEKLFF. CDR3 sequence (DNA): TGTGCCAGCAGTGCGTGGCAGAGCGTTGAAAAACTGTTTTTT.